This section outlines one T cell receptor beta chain sequence together with its context. Its target is unknown. The read terminates 3 residues ahead of where the CDR3 ends, so the germline J gene completes it. The data derive from a study of T cells in women clearing cervical HPV infection. Background on the study: Cases: HPV16-related CIN3 or worse on histology, a couple of invasive cancers. Control women cleared a single incident HPV16 infection within 12 months. The study's findings and limits: Associations may precede or follow infection; HPV-specific or memory T cells were not isolated.

The CDR3 sequence is 15 residues long. Germline-derived CDR1 and CDR2 are SGHNT and YYREEE (reference sequence). The V and J ends lost 4 bases and 4 bases, in that order; junction bases with no gene match: 7. Here immunoSEQ multiplex PCR was the method, and the copy in TCRdb shows in-frame clones only, minus some. In total, the table holds more than 40,000 clones. Sequencing was done on a sample of blood buffy coat. The receptor was isolated from a woman between 18 and 70 years old with a cervical HPV16 infection that either progressed to CIN3+ or cleared (not recorded which). This chain links TRBV5-4 with TRBJ2-2, with TRBD1 identical over 7 bases. CDR3: CASSTRQGSTGELFF. The DNA read from the CDR3 is TGTGCCAGCAGCACCCGACAGGGTAGCACCGGGGAG.